This note documents a single T cell receptor beta chain sequence. Its antigen is undetermined. This entry is derived from a study of T cell responses to AZD1222 COVID-19 vaccine. Study findings and constraints: Among spike-specific TCRs, nearly half reportedly target unmutated variant regions. Compared with day 0, the breadth and depth of the Spike-specific TCR repertoire rose significantly after two doses of AZD1222.

Repertoires were generated with immunoSEQ multiplex PCR, while TCRdb's copy carries only in-frame clones and drops some. The sample records about 72,000 clones, 87% being singletons. Trimming removed 0 bases from V and 4 bases from J, with 8 bases in between. CDR1 SGHRS and CDR2 YFSETQ come from the germline V gene. The CDR3 length is 14 residues. Sequenced here: peripheral blood, sampled on day 0 of AZD1222 vaccination. This clonotype originated in an adult in good health. The gene calls are TRBV5-1 and TRBJ2-1; the D is unclear. The CDR3: CASSLGLDYNEQFF. The CDR3 nucleotides read TGCGCCAGCAGCTTGGGGCTTGATTACAATGAGCAGTTCTTC.